The subject of this entry is one T cell receptor beta chain. The sample comes from a study of blood T cell repertoires in COVID-19. CDR1 is SGHTS and CDR2 is YDEGEE in the germline V gene. The V gene lost 5 bases and the J gene lost 6 bases, with 8 bases spanning the gap. The CDR3 is made up of 12 amino acids. Per the study methods: How many nucleated cells were present was estimated from reference gene primer amplification. Only in-frame clones appear in the TCRdb table, and some are missing; sequencing was by immunoSEQ multiplex PCR. V and J calls and clone size are copied from that table; D and trimming were computed from the DNA. The sample records approximately 150,000 clones, around 89% being singletons.

The rearrangement links TRBV5-8 to TRBJ2-2; D gene unclear. The TCR sequence derives from an older woman with active COVID-19. The sequenced sample consisted of peripheral blood. The CDR3 is CASSFAAGELFF. CDR3 nucleotides: TGTGCCAGCAGTTTTGCGGCCGGGGAGCTGTTTTTT.